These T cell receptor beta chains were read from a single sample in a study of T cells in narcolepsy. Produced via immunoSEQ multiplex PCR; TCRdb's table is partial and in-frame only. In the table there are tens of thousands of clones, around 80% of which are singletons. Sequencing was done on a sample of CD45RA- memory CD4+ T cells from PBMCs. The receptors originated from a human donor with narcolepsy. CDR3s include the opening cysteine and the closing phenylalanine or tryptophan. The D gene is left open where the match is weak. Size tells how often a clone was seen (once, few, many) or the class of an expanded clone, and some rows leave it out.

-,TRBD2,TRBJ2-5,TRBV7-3,CASSLNQRGGLETQYF,TGTGCCAGCAGCTTAAACCAGCGGGGGGGCCTTGAGACCCAGTACTTC
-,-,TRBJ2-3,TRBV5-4,CASSQTGQRADTQYF,TGTGCCAGCAGCCAGACGGGACAGCGGGCTGATACGCAGTATTTT
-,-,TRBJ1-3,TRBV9,CASSVSGSGNTIYF,TGTGCCAGCAGCGTGTCAGGCTCTGGAAACACCATATATTTT
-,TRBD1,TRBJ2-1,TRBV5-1,CASSPDRANNEQFF,TGCGCCAGCAGCCCGGACAGGGCGAACAATGAGCAGTTCTTC
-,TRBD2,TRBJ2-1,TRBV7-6,CASSLRGGNEQFF,TGTGCCAGCAGCTTGCGGGGGGGGAATGAGCAGTTCTTC
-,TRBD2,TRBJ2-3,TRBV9,CASSGGGGAGPDTQYF,TGTGCCAGCAGCGGCGGCGGGGGGGCCGGTCCAGATACGCAGTATTTT
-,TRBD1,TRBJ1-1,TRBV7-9,CASSFTGDPNTEAFF,TGTGCCAGCAGCTTCACAGGGGATCCGAACACTGAAGCTTTCTTT
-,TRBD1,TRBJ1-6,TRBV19,CASRTGGNSPLHF,TGTGCCAGTAGAACAGGGGGAAATTCACCCCTCCACTTT
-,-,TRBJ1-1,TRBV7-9,CASSLGLQGPGAEAFF,TGTGCCAGCAGCTTGGGTCTACAGGGCCCGGGCGCTGAAGCTTTCTTT
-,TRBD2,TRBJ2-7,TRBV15,CATRGGYEQYF,TGTGCCACCCGCGGGGGGTACGAGCAGTACTTC
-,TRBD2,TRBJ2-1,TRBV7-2,CASSLAFGGGRNEQFF,TGTGCCAGCAGCTTAGCGTTCGGGGGGGGCCGAAATGAGCAGTTCTTC
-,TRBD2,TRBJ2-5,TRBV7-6,CASSLAGGTQETQYF,TGTGCCAGCAGCCTAGCGGGGGGGACCCAAGAGACCCAGTACTTC
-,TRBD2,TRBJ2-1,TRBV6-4,CASSPSGGSPGEQFF,TGTGCCAGCAGTCCTAGCGGGGGGTCTCCCGGCGAGCAGTTCTTC
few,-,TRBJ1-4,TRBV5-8,CASSFSGGEKLFF,TGTGCCAGCAGCTTCTCGGGAGGTGAAAAACTGTTTTTT
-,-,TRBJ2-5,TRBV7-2,CASSLGGLQETQYF,TGTGCCAGCAGCTTAGGGGGGCTCCAAGAGACCCAGTACTTC
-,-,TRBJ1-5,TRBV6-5,CASSRGRQNQPQHF,TGTGCCAGCAGCCGGGGCAGACAAAATCAGCCCCAGCATTTT
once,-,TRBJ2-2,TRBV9,CASSATPNTGELFF,TGTGCCAGCAGCGCGACACCTAACACCGGGGAGCTGTTTTTT
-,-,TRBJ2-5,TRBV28,CASSLGGLETQYF,TGTGCCAGCAGTTTGGGGGGCCTAGAGACCCAGTACTTC
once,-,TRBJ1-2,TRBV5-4,CASSLDKGNSGYTF,TGTGCCAGCAGCTTGGATAAAGGGAACAGTGGCTACACCTTC
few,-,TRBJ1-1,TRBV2,CASKGRLNTEAFF,TGTGCCAGCAAAGGACGGTTGAACACTGAAGCTTTCTTT
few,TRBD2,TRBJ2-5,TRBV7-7,CASSMTSGGQETQYF,TGTGCTAGCAGCATGACTAGCGGGGGACAAGAGACCCAGTACTTC
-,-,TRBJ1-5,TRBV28,CASSFGTRGARGNQPQHF,TGTGCCAGCAGTTTCGGAACCCGGGGGGCGCGGGGCAATCAGCCCCAGCATTTT
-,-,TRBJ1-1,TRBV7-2,CASSLGGDGRGTEAFF,TGTGCCAGCAGCTTAGGGGGGGACGGCAGGGGCACTGAAGCTTTCTTT